This TCR beta chain was obtained from a study of OX40 agonist ivuxolimab in advanced cancers. Measured with immunoSEQ multiplex PCR; TCRdb has only the in-frame clones, and not every one. This sample yields about 58,000 clones, of which more than 80% are seen a single time; 0.75% to 0.8% belongs to the top ten. Germline V gene data show CDR1 as WSHSY and CDR2 as SAAADI. The CDR3 length is 15 residues. V dropped 7 bases and J dropped 2 bases, with 15 bases sitting between them. This rearrangement joins TRBV10-2 to TRBJ1-5; TRBD1 might be the D (5 bases). The sequence was obtained from an adult with an advanced solid tumor such as melanoma, head and neck, liver or kidney cancer. Sequencing used CD4+ or CD8+ T cells sorted from blood, obtained in a trial of the OX40 agonist ivuxolimab. The CDR3 here is CASTGGGSGNQPQHF. The DNA for the CDR3 is TGCGCCAGCACGGGGGGGGGTTCCGGCAATCAGCCCCAGCATTTT.